A selection of T cell receptor beta chains follows, all from one sample in a study of graft-versus-host responses after intestinal transplantation. This table comes from immunoSEQ multiplex PCR, and its TCRdb copy is limited to in-frame clones, with some not included. Of 17,000 or so clones listed, around two fifths are singletons. The sample was alloreactive CD8+ T cells from a mixed lymphocyte reaction culture, taken before intestinal transplant. The receptors were sampled from a human patient who received an intestinal transplant. The CDR3 runs from the conserved cysteine through the conserved F or W. Each record gives: V gene, J gene, D gene, clone size, CDR3 DNA, CDR3 protein. The D gene is left open where the match is weak. Rows give clone size only sometimes, using once, few, many, or a class for an expanded clone.

>TRBV7-9|TRBJ2-3|TRBD2|few
TGTGCCAGCAGCTTTAGCGGGAGGAGCACAGATACGCAGTATTTT
CASSFSGRSTDTQYF
>TRBV14|TRBJ2-5|TRBD1|NA
TGTGCCAGCAGCCAAATTTGGACAGGGTATCGACAAGAGACCCAGTACTTC
CASSQIWTGYRQETQYF
>TRBV15|TRBJ2-6|NA|NA
TGTGCCACCAGCAGACCCCAGGGGGGGTTCGTGGGGGCCGGGGCCAACGTCCTGACTTTC
CATSRPQGGFVGAGANVLTF
>TRBV6-6|TRBJ1-4|NA|medium-sized
TGTGCCAGCAGTTACACCGGGGGTGGTGAAAAACTGTTTTTT
CASSYTGGGEKLFF
>TRBV6-1|TRBJ2-1|NA|NA
TGTGCCAGCAGGGGGGACACCTCCTACAATGAGCAGTTCTTC
CASRGDTSYNEQFF
>TRBV6-5|TRBJ2-2|NA|NA
TGTGCCAGCCAGCTGGAGTGGTCCGGGGAGCTGTTTTTT
CASQLEWSGELFF
>TRBV6-5|TRBJ2-4|NA|medium-sized
TGTGCCAGCAGTTACGGGGCTGAAGCCAAAAACATTCAGTACTTC
CASSYGAEAKNIQYF
>TRBV27|TRBJ2-1|NA|NA
TGTGCCAGCAGTTTAGGACAGATCCACAATGAGCAGTTCTTC
CASSLGQIHNEQFF
>TRBV11-3|TRBJ2-5|NA|NA
TGTGCCAGCAGCTACGAAGGGGATGGGGAGACCCAGTACTTC
CASSYEGDGETQYF
>TRBV14|TRBJ2-1|NA|medium-sized
TGTGCCAGCAGCCTTCGGGACCCCTACAATGAGCAGTTCTTC
CASSLRDPYNEQFF
>TRBV5-5|TRBJ2-7|NA|medium-sized
TGTGCCAGCAGCTTTCAGGGTACCACTCTTGGATACGAGCAGTACTTC
CASSFQGTTLGYEQYF
>TRBV6-5|TRBJ1-2|NA|NA
TGTGCCAGCAGTTGGGGCAGGACCTATGGCTACACCTTC
CASSWGRTYGYTF
>TRBV7-9|TRBJ2-3|TRBD1|NA
TGTGCCAGCAGCTTAGGGACAGGGGCGGGAGATACGCAGTATTTT
CASSLGTGAGDTQYF